This record covers a single TCR beta chain. It was with a sample-barcoded 5' primer and a J-beta primer mix that a second PCR of roughly 6 to 12 cycles was run. TCRdb fed the 5' RACE reads into MiXCR, producing one record per CDR3 protein. The sample consists of approximately 1,700,000 distinct CDR3 sequences, approximately 40% of them appearing once. This entry comes from a study of blood T cells in healthy people across ages. The CDR3 length is 16 residues. Unmatched junction bases numbered 1, after V lost 0 bases and J lost 0 bases. CDR1 SGHTA and CDR2 FQGNSA come from the germline V gene. The sequence derives from a human donor in good health. Sequencing was performed on blood. The chain joins TRBV7-2 to TRBJ2-7, with 11 bases lining up with TRBD2. CDR3 in amino acids: CASSLATSGASYEQYF. The CDR3 DNA reads as TGTGCCAGCAGCTTAGCGACTAGCGGGGCCTCCTACGAGCAGTACTTC. Variable domain in full (rest from reference TRBV7-2 and TRBJ2-7): GAGVSQSPSNKVTEKGKDVELRCDPISGHTALYWYRQSLGQGLEFLIYFQGNSAPDKSGLPSDRFSAERTGGSVSTLTIQRTQQEDSAVYLCASSLATSGASYEQYFGPGTRLTVT.